This TCR beta chain was obtained from a study of blood T cell repertoires in COVID-19. The germline CDR1 and CDR2 sequences are MDHEN and SYDVKM. The CDR3 has 15 residues. Trimming left V 3 bases short and J 4 bases short, with 15 bases between. The table came from immunoSEQ multiplex PCR; TCRdb's copy has only in-frame clones and leaves some out. The data show tens of thousands of clones, roughly 85% seen once. The source is a human donor in a cohort sampled during active COVID-19. V and J are TRBV28 and TRBJ1-2; TRBD1 is a possible D gene (6 bases). The sample was peripheral blood. The CDR3, as DNA: TGTGCCAGCAGTTTGCCCAGGACAGAAAGCTATGGCTACACCTTC. Protein product: CASSLPRTESYGYTF.